The source of this T cell receptor (beta chain) is a study of control samples from healthy donors and cancer patients. Germline values: CDR1 MNHNS, CDR2 SASEGT. The CDR3 has 16 amino acids. V shed 4 bases and J 3 bases; nucleotides not matched to a gene: 12. The repertoire was sequenced with immunoSEQ multiplex PCR; TCRdb's copy has only in-frame clones and lacks some. Of 55,000 to 80,000 clones listed, roughly 89% are singletons. This receptor was identified in a man aged 55-75 years with colorectal cancer. What was sequenced was PBMCs. The rearrangement joins TRBV6-1 to TRBJ2-7; 7 nucleotides align to TRBD2. In DNA form, the CDR3 reads TGTGCCAGCAGTGTTCCGCGAGGCGGGGAGGGCTACGAGCAGTACTTC. It is translated as CASSVPRGGEGYEQYF.